This T cell receptor (beta chain) was retrieved from a study of blood T cell repertoires in COVID-19. Study-wide background: Collection of acute and convalescent COVID-19 samples took place in the United States, Italy and Spain.

This clone showed up just a few times. TCRdb's table, derived via immunoSEQ multiplex PCR, lists solely in-frame clones and lacks some. The sample consists of a few hundred thousand clones, around 87% of them appearing once. Sequenced input: PBMCs or T cells enriched from blood (not recorded which). This TCR came from a woman aged 50 to 60 who had recovered from COVID-19.

CDR3 residues: CASSLMAGGDTGELFF. The CDR3 DNA reads TGTGCCAGCAGCTTAATGGCAGGGGGAGACACCGGGGAGCTGTTTTTT. The chain is built from TRBV7-2 and TRBJ2-2; 7 nucleotides line up with TRBD1. Unmatched junction bases numbered 6, after V lost 2 bases and J lost 3 bases. The germline gives CDR1 SGHTA, CDR2 FQGNSA. This CDR3 is built from 16 residues.